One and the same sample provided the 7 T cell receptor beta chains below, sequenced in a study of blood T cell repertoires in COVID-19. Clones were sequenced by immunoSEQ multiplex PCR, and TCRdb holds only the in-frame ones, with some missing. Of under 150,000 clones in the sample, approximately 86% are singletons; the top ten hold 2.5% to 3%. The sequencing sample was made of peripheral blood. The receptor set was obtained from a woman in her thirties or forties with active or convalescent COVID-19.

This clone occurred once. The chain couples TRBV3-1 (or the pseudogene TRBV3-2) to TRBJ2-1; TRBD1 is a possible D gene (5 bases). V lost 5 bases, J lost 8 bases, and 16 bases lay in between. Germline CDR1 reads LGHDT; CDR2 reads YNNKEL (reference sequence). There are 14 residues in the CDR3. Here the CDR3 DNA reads TGTGCCAGCAGCGTCCCCTCCAGGGCCGATGAGCAGTTCTTC. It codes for CASSVPSRADEQFF.

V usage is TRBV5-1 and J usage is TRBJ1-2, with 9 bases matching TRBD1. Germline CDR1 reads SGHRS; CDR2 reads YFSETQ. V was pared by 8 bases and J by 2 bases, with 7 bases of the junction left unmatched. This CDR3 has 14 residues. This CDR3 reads CASSPTGGNYGYTF. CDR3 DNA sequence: TGCGCCAGTTCCCCCACAGGGGGCAACTATGGCTACACCTTC. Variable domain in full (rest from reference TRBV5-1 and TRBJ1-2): KAGVTQTPRYLIKTRGQQVTLSCSPISGHRSVSWYQQTPGQGLQFLFEYFSETQRNKGNFPGRFSGRQFSNSRSEMNVSTLELGDSALYLCASSPTGGNYGYTFGSGTRLTVV.

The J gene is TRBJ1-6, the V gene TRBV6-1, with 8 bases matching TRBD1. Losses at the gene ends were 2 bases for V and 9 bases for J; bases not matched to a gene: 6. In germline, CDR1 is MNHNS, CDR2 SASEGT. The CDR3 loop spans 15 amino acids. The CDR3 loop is CASSERDRQGSPLHF. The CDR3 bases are TGTGCCAGCAGTGAACGGGACAGGCAGGGTTCACCCCTCCACTTT.

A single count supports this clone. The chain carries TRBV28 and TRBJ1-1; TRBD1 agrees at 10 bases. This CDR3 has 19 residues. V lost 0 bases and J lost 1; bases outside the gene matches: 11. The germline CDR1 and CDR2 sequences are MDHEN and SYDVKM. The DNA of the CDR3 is TGTGCCAGCAGTTTATGGCGCGACAGGGGGCTTTTGGGGAACACTGAAGCTTTCTTT. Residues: CASSLWRDRGLLGNTEAFF.

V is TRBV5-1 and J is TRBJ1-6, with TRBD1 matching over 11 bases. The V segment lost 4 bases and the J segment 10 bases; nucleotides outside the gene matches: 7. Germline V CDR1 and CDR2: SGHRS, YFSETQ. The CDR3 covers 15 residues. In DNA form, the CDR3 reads TGCGCCAGCAGCCCTACAGGACAGGGGGCCTCACCCCTCCACTTT. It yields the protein CASSPTGQGASPLHF.

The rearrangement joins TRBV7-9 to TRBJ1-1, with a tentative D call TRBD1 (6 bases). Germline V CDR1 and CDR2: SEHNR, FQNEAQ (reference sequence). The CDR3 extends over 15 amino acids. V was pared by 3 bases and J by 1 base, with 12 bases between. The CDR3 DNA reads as TGTGCCAGCAGCTTTTATACAGGGACGAACACTGAAGCTTTCTTT. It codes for CASSFYTGTNTEAFF.

The CDR3 is CASSVAPRDTNTIYF. DNA for the CDR3: TGTGCCAGCAGCGTAGCCCCCCGGGACACAAACACCATATATTTT. V usage is TRBV9 and J usage is TRBJ1-3; D possibly corresponds to TRBD1 (6 bases). The CDR3 contains 15 residues. CDR1 SGDLS and CDR2 YYNGEE come from the germline V gene. Trimming left V 0 bases short and J 6 bases short, with 13 bases between.